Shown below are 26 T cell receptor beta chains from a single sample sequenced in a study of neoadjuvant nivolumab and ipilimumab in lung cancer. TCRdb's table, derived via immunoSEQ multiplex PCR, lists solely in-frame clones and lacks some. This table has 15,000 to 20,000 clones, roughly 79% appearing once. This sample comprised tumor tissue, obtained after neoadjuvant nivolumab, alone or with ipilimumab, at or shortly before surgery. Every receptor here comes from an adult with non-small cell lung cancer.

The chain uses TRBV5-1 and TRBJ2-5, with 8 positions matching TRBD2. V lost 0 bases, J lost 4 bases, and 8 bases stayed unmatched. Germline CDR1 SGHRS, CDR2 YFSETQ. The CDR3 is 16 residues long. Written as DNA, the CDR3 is TGCGCCAGCAGCTTGGACTCGGGGGGGCGACGAGAGACCCAGTACTTC. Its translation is CASSLDSGGRRETQYF.

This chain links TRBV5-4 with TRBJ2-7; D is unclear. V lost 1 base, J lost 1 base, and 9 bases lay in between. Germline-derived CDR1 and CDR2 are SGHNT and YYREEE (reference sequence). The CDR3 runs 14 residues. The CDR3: CASSLRQESYEQYF. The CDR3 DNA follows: TGTGCCAGCAGCTTGCGGCAGGAATCCTACGAGCAGTACTTC. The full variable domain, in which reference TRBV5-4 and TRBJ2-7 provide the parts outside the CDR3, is ETGVTQSPTHLIKTRGQQVTLRCSSQSGHNTVSWYQQALGQGPQFIFQYYREEENGRGNFPPRFSGLQFPNYSSELNVNALELDDSALYLCASSLRQESYEQYFGPGTRLTVT.

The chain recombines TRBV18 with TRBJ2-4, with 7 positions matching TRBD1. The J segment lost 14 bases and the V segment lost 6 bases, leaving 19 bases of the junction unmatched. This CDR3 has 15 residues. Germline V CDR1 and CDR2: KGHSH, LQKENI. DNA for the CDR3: TGTGCCAGCTCCCCCAACAGGGGTGCCAAAAACCGAAAGTACTTC. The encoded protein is CASSPNRGAKNRKYF. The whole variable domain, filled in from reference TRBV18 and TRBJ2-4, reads NAGVMQNPRHLVRRRGQEARLRCSPMKGHSHVYWYRQLPEEGLKFMVYLQKENIIDESGMPKERFSAEFPKEGPSILRIQQVVRGDSAAYFCASSPNRGAKNRKYFGAGTRLSVL.

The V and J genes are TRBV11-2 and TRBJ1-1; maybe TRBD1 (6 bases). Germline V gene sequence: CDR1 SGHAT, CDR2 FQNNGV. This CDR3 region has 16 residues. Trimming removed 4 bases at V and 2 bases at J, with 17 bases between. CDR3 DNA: TGTGCCAGCAGCTCGAGAGGGGGAGGGGGAAACACTGAAGCTTTCTTT. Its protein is CASSSRGGGGNTEAFF.

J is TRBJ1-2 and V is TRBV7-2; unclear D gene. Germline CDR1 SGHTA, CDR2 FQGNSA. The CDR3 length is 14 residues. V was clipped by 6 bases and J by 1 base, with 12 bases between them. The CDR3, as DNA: TGTGCCAGCAGTTTCATGACGGATAACTATGGCTACACCTTC. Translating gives CASSFMTDNYGYTF.

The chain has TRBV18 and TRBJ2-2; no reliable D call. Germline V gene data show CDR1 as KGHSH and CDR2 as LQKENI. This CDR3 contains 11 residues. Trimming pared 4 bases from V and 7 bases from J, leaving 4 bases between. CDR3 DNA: TGTGCCAGCTCACGGGGCGGGGAGCTGTTTTTT. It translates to CASSRGGELFF.

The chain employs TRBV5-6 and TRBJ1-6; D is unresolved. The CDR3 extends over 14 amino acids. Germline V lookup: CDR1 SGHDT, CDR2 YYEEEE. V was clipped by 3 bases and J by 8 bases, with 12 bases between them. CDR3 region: CASSSRRTDSPLHF. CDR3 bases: TGTGCCAGCAGCTCGAGACGGACTGATTCACCCCTCCACTTT.

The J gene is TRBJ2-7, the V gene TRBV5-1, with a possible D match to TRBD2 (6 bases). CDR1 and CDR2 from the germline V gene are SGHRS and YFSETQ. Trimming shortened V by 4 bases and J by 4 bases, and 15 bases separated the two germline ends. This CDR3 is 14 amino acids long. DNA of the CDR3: TGCGCCAGCAGCGGAGGGACTGATGATTACGAGCAGTACTTC. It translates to CASSGGTDDYEQYF.

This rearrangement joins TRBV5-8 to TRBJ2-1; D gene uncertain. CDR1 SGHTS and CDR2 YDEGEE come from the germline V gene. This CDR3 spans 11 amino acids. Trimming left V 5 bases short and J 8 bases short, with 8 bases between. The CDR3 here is CASSQKDEQFF. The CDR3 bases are TGTGCCAGCAGTCAGAAAGATGAGCAGTTCTTC.

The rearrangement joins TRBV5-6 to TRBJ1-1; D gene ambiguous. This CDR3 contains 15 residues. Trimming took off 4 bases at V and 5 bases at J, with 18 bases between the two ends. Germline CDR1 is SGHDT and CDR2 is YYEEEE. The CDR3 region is CASSRRTERATEAFF. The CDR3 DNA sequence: TGTGCCAGCAGCCGACGGACGGAGCGAGCAACTGAAGCTTTCTTT. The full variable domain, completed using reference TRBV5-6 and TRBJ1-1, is DAGVTQSPTHLIKTRGQQVTLRCSPKSGHDTVSWYQQALGQGPQFIFQYYEEEERQRGNFPDRFSGHQFPNYSSELNVNALLLGDSALYLCASSRRTERATEAFFGQGTRLTVV.

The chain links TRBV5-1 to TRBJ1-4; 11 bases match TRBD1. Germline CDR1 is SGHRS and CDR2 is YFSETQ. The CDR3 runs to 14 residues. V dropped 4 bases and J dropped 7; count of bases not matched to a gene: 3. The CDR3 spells CASSIGQGAEKLFF. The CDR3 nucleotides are TGCGCCAGCAGCATCGGACAGGGGGCTGAAAAACTGTTTTTT.

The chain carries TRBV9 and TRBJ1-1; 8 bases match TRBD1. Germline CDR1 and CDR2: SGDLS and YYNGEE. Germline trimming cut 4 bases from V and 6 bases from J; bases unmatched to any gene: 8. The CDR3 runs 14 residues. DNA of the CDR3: TGTGCCAGCAGCACAAGACAGGGGATGGCTGAAGCTTTCTTT. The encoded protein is CASSTRQGMAEAFF.

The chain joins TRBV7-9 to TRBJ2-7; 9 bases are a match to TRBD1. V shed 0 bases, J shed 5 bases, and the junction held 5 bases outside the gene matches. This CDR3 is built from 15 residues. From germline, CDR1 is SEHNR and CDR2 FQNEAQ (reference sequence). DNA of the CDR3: TGTGCCAGCAGCTTAGCGGGGACAGGGAAAGACGAGCAGTACTTC. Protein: CASSLAGTGKDEQYF.

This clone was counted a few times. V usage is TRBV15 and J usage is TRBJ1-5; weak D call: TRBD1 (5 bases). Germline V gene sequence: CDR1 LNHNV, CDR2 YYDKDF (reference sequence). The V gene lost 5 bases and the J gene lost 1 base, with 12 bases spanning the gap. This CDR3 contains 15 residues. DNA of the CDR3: TGTGCCACCAGCGCCGAAAGGGGAAGCAATCAGCCCCAGCATTTT. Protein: CATSAERGSNQPQHF.

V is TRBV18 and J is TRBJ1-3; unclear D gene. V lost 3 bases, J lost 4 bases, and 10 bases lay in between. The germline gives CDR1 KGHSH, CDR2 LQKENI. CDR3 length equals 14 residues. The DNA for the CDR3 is TGTGCCAGCTCACCGAGCAGCGCGGGAAACACCATATATTTT. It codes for CASSPSSAGNTIYF.

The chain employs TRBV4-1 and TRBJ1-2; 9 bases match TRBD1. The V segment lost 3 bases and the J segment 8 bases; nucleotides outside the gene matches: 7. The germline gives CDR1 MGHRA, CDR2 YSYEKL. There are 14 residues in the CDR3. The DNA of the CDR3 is TGCGCCAGCAGCCAGCTCGGGACAGGGCGAGGCTACACCTTC. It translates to CASSQLGTGRGYTF.

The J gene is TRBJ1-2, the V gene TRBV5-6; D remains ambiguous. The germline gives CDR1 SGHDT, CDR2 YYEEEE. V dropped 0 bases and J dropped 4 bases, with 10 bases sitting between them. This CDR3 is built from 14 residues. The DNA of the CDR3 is TGTGCCAGCAGCTTGGCGGAGGGTCTCTATGGCTACACCTTC. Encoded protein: CASSLAEGLYGYTF.

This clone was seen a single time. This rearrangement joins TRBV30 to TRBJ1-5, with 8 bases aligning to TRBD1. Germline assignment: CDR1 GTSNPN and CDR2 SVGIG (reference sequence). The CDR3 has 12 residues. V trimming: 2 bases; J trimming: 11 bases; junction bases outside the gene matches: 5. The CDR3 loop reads CAWSLTGETQHF. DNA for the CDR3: TGTGCCTGGAGTCTGACAGGGGAAACCCAGCATTTT.

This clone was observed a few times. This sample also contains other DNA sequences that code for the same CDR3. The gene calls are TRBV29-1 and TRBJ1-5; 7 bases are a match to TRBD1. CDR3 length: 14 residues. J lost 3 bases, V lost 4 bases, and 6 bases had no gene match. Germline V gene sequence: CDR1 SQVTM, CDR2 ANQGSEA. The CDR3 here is CSVAGTDPNQPQHF. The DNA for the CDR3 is TGCAGCGTTGCGGGGACAGACCCCAATCAGCCCCAGCATTTT.

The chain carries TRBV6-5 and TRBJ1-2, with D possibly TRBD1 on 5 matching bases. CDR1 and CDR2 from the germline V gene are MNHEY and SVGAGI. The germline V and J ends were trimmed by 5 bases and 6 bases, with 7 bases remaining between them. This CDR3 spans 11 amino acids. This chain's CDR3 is CASSRGDGYTF. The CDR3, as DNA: TGTGCCAGCAGTCGGGGCGATGGCTACACCTTC.

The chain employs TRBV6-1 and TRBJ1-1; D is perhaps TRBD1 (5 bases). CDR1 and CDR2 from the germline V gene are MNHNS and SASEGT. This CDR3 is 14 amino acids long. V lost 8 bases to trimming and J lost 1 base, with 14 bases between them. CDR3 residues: CASPSGKGNTEAFF. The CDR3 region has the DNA TGTGCCAGCCCATCAGGGAAGGGGAACACTGAAGCTTTCTTT.

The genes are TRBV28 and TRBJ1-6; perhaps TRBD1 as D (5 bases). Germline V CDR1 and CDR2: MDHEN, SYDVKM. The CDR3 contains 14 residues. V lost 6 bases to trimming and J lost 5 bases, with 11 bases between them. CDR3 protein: CASRVGRDNSPLHF. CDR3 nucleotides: TGTGCCAGCAGGGTGGGCAGGGATAATTCACCCCTCCACTTT.

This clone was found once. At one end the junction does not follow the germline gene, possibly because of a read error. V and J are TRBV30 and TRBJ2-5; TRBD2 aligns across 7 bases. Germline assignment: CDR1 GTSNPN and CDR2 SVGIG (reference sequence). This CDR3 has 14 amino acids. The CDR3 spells CAWTSGTTQKTQYF. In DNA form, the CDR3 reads TGTGCCTGGACCTCGGGGACTACCCAAAAGACCCAGTACTTC.

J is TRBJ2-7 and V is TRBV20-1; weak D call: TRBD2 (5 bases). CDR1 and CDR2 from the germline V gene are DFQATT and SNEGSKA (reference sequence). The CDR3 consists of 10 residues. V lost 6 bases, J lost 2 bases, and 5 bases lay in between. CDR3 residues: CSAGTYEQYF. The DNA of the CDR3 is TGCAGTGCCGGGACCTACGAGCAGTACTTC.

The CDR3 region has the DNA TGTGCCAGCAGTTCGGGGGGGCTGCGCACAGATACGCAGTATTTT. It yields the protein CASSSGGLRTDTQYF. The J gene is TRBJ2-3, the V gene TRBV6-1; TRBD2 aligns across 8 bases. The CDR3 is 15 residues long. Unmatched junction bases numbered 5, after V lost 5 bases and J lost 1 base. From germline, CDR1 is MNHNS and CDR2 SASEGT.

The CDR3 coding sequence is TGTGCCAGCAGCTTTGCCGGCGATACGCAGTATTTT. Encoded protein: CASSFAGDTQYF. V gene TRBV11-2 combines with J gene TRBJ2-3; D unclear. This CDR3 spans 12 amino acids. V shed 3 bases and J shed 6 bases, with 7 bases lying between them. Germline values: CDR1 SGHAT, CDR2 FQNNGV.